This T cell receptor beta chain was identified in a study of blood T cell repertoires in COVID-19. Across the study: COVID-19 samples, acute and convalescent, were from the United States, Italy and Spain.

Authors' processing steps: Amplification of reference gene primers was used by the study to estimate nucleated cell counts. Sequencing was performed with immunoSEQ multiplex PCR; in TCRdb, only in-frame clones are kept and a portion is missing. From that table come the V and J calls and clone size; the DNA was used to work out D and trimming. The sample consists of roughly 110,000 clones, 65% to 85% of them appearing once. Germline values: CDR1 LNHDA, CDR2 SQIVND (reference sequence). The V gene lost 5 bases and the J gene lost 4 bases, with 17 bases spanning the gap. The CDR3 sequence is 15 residues long.

The V call is TRBV19, the J call TRBJ1-2, with D possibly TRBD1 on 5 matching bases. Sequencing input: peripheral blood. The receptor was isolated from a man aged 50 or older with acute or convalescent COVID-19. Written as DNA, the CDR3 is TGTGCCAGTAGTCCCCTACACGGGGGGACCTATGGCTACACCTTC. This gives the protein CASSPLHGGTYGYTF.